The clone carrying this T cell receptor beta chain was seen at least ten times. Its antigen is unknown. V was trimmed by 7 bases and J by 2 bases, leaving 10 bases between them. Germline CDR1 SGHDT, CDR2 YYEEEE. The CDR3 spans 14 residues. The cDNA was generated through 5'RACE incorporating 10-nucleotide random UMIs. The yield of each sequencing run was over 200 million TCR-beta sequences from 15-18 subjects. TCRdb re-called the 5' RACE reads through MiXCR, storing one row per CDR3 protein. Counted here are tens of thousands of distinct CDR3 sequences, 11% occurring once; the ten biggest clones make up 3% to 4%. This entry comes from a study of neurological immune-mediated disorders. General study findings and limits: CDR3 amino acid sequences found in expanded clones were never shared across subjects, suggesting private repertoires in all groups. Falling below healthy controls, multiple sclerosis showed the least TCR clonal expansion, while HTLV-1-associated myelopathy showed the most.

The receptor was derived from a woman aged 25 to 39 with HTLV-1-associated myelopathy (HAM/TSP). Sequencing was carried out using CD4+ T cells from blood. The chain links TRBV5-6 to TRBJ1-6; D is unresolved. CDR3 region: CASEHLTYNSPLHF. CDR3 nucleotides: TGTGCCAGCGAACATCTGACCTATAATTCACCCCTCCACTTT. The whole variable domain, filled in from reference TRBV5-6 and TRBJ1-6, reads DAGVTQSPTHLIKTRGQQVTLRCSPKSGHDTVSWYQQALGQGPQFIFQYYEEEERQRGNFPDRFSGHQFPNYSSELNVNALLLGDSALYLCASEHLTYNSPLHFGNGTRLTVT.